The T cell receptor beta chain described here comes from a study of cytomegalovirus exposure and HLA in healthy donors. In the case of this clone: Its cognate antigen is unknown.

In the PCR, 60 Vbeta and 13 Jbeta primers were used. Some clones are missing from TCRdb's copy, which holds only in-frame ones; the method was immunoSEQ multiplex PCR. The table has some 160,000 clones, around three quarters seen once. CDR3 length: 14 amino acids. V lost 7 bases, J lost 3 bases, and 16 bases lay in between. Germline values: CDR1 MGHDK, CDR2 SYGVNS. Study observations and caveats: In a later analysis, V- and J-gene trimming of beta chains associated with a DCLRE1C missense variant, replicated independently. Later, an analysis found that common viral pathogens appeared to be linked with several of the most significant clusters. It was taken for granted in presence/absence analyses that sequencing depth across donors was roughly uniform.

This rearrangement joins TRBV25-1 to TRBJ2-7; TRBD1 is a possible D gene (6 bases). The source material was PBMCs. The source is a woman in her thirties in good health and CMV-seronegative. This CDR3 reads CASITGHGVYEQYF. CDR3 sequence (DNA): TGTGCCAGCATCACGGGACACGGAGTCTACGAGCAGTACTTC.